This note documents a single TCR beta chain sequence. Its cognate antigen is unknown. This record comes from a study of Ad26.COV2.S vaccination and SARS-CoV-2 variants. Background on the study: The Ad26.COV2.S arm of the COV1001 trial was where the donor was placed. Ad26.COV2.S given intramuscularly, once or twice 56 days apart. Study-level findings and limits: Vaccine recipients surpassed placebo recipients in spike-specific TCR breadth. Spike-specific responses of CD8+ and CD4+ T cells were reported to display substantial breadth after vaccination.

The treatment is: 19 received Ad26.COV2.S at low or high dose, single or two shots; roughly 5 received placebo; per-sample allocation not given. The samples were gathered on day 63 after the first injection of vaccine or placebo. The CDR3 contains 12 residues. V was trimmed by 7 bases and J by 0 bases, leaving 6 bases between them. Repertoires were generated with immunoSEQ multiplex PCR, while TCRdb's copy carries only in-frame clones and drops some. The table lists about 350,000 clones, about 87% of them singletons. The receptor comes from a person aged 18 to 65 who received the Ad26.COV2.S COVID-19 vaccine or a placebo. This specimen was peripheral blood, taken in a trial of Ad26.COV2.S vaccine versus placebo. This rearrangement joins TRBV12-3 or TRBV12-4 to TRBJ1-2; D not resolved. DNA for the CDR3: TGTGCCAGCATTCGTCCTAACTATGGCTACACCTTC. Residues: CASIRPNYGYTF.